Shown below are 21 T cell receptor beta chains from a single sample sequenced in a study of cytomegalovirus exposure and HLA in healthy donors. The PCR used 60 Vbeta and 13 Jbeta primers. Clones were sequenced by immunoSEQ multiplex PCR, and TCRdb holds only the in-frame ones, with some missing. The sample yields nearly 110,000 clones, about two thirds seen once. The source material was PBMCs. The receptors were sampled from a boy younger than 18 in good health and CMV-seronegative.

This clone was seen a handful of times. V usage is TRBV5-1 and J usage is TRBJ2-1; TRBD2 aligns across 7 bases. CDR3 length equals 17 residues. Germline V CDR1 and CDR2: SGHRS, YFSETQ. Germline trimming cut 2 bases from V and 0 bases from J; bases unmatched to any gene: 8. CDR3 in DNA: TGCGCCAGCAGCTTAGCGCCCAGCGGGAACTCCTACAATGAGCAGTTCTTC. Protein sequence: CASSLAPSGNSYNEQFF. The complete variable domain, with remaining parts taken from reference TRBV5-1 and TRBJ2-1, reads KAGVTQTPRYLIKTRGQQVTLSCSPISGHRSVSWYQQTPGQGLQFLFEYFSETQRNKGNFPGRFSGRQFSNSRSEMNVSTLELGDSALYLCASSLAPSGNSYNEQFFGPGTRLTVL.

The V call is TRBV28, the J call TRBJ1-3; D remains unclear. Germline loops: CDR1 MDHEN, CDR2 SYDVKM. V was pared by 3 bases and J by 12 bases, with 12 bases between. CDR3 length: 12 amino acids. Here the CDR3 reads CASSLSRRGIYF. CDR3 DNA sequence: TGTGCCAGCAGTTTGAGCCGTCGGGGCATATATTTT.

This clone was counted between two and nine times. The chain uses TRBV11-2 and TRBJ1-1; possible D gene TRBD1, 5 bases. Per the germline V gene, CDR1 is SGHAT and CDR2 is FQNNGV. The CDR3 loop spans 11 amino acids. V lost 4 bases, J lost 10 bases, and 10 bases lay in between. The CDR3 spells CASSSSGLAFF. In DNA, the CDR3 is TGTGCCAGCAGCTCGTCAGGGCTAGCTTTCTTT.

This clone came up once. The genes are TRBV9 and TRBJ2-1, with 12 bases matching TRBD2. Germline CDR1 is SGDLS and CDR2 is YYNGEE. With V trimmed by 4 bases and J by 6 bases, 17 bases remained unmatched. The CDR3 totals 19 residues. CDR3 DNA: TGTGCCAGCAGCCCAGCCCGGACTAGCGGGACAATGGCGGTCAATGAGCAGTTCTTC. This translates into CASSPARTSGTMAVNEQFF. Full variable domain (rest looked up from reference TRBV9 and TRBJ2-1): DSGVTQTPKHLITATGQRVTLRCSPRSGDLSVYWYQQSLDQGLQFLIQYYNGEERAKGNILERFSAQQFPDLHSELNLSSLELGDSALYFCASSPARTSGTMAVNEQFFGPGTRLTVL.

V usage is TRBV2 and J usage is TRBJ2-5; TRBD2 matches 13 bases. This CDR3 is built from 15 residues. Unmatched junction bases numbered 7, after V lost 7 bases and J lost 5 bases. Germline CDR1 reads SNHLY; CDR2 reads FYNNEI. The CDR3 region is CASTAELAGGETQYF. Written as DNA, the CDR3 is TGTGCCAGCACCGCGGAACTAGCGGGAGGGGAGACCCAGTACTTC.

This chain connects TRBV28 to TRBJ2-7; the D gene is possibly TRBD1 (5 bases). In germline, CDR1 is MDHEN, CDR2 SYDVKM. V lost 7 bases and J lost 6, with 19 bases in between. The CDR3 is 14 residues long. DNA of the CDR3: TGTGCCAGCATGACTTTGGTGGGGCCCACCGAGCAGTACTTC. It specifies CASMTLVGPTEQYF. The complete variable domain, with remaining parts taken from reference TRBV28 and TRBJ2-7, reads DVKVTQSSRYLVKRTGEKVFLECVQDMDHENMFWYRQDPGLGLRLIYFSYDVKMKEKGDIPEGYSVSREKKERFSLILESASTNQTSMYLCASMTLVGPTEQYFGPGTRLTVT.

This rearrangement joins TRBV30 to TRBJ1-5, with D unresolved. Germline CDR1 GTSNPN, CDR2 SVGIG (reference sequence). The length of the CDR3 is 13 residues. Between the trimmed V and J ends, which lost 2 bases and 10 bases, there was a span of 15 bases. The CDR3 DNA is TGTGCCTGGAGTCCTAGGCCGAAAGGTCCCCAGCATTTT. Residues: CAWSPRPKGPQHF.

This chain uses TRBV6-5 with TRBJ2-4, with 7 bases lining up with TRBD2. Looked up from germline, CDR1 is MNHEY and CDR2 is SVGAGI. The length of the CDR3 is 14 residues. The ends lost 7 bases at V and 8 bases at J; junction bases unmatched: 11. The CDR3 region has the DNA TGTGCCAGCACCCACGGGGGGTCGAAGGACATTCAGTACTTC. It encodes CASTHGGSKDIQYF.

The chain uses TRBV9 and TRBJ2-2; D gene ambiguous. V lost 0 bases and J lost 3, with 6 bases in between. CDR3 length: 14 amino acids. Germline loops: CDR1 SGDLS, CDR2 YYNGEE. Here the CDR3 DNA reads TGTGCCAGCAGCGTAGATCCAGACACCGGGGAGCTGTTTTTT. It specifies CASSVDPDTGELFF. The whole variable domain, remainder taken from reference TRBV9 and TRBJ2-2, is DSGVTQTPKHLITATGQRVTLRCSPRSGDLSVYWYQQSLDQGLQFLIQYYNGEERAKGNILERFSAQQFPDLHSELNLSSLELGDSALYFCASSVDPDTGELFFGEGSRLTVL.

There are a few counts of this clone. The chain carries TRBV5-4 and TRBJ1-6, with D perhaps TRBD1 (5 bases). Germline lookup yields CDR1 SGHNT and CDR2 YYREEE (reference sequence). Trimming cost V 1 base and J 2 bases, with 7 bases left between them. The CDR3 totals 15 residues. The CDR3 spells CASSLSGAYNSPLHF. In DNA form, the CDR3 reads TGTGCCAGCAGCTTGTCGGGGGCCTATAATTCACCCCTCCACTTT.

This chain uses TRBV19 with TRBJ2-7, with 7 nucleotides matching TRBD2. From germline, CDR1 is LNHDA and CDR2 SQIVND (reference sequence). The CDR3 contains 14 residues. The J segment lost 2 bases and the V segment lost 3 bases, leaving 4 bases of the junction unmatched. CDR3 coding DNA: TGTGCCAGTAGTATGGGGAGGGGAACCTACGAGCAGTACTTC. This encodes CASSMGRGTYEQYF.

V and J are TRBV19 and TRBJ2-7, with a weak D call TRBD2 (6 bases). This CDR3 has 15 residues. The V gene lost 0 bases and the J gene lost 0 bases, with 9 bases spanning the gap. CDR1 is LNHDA and CDR2 is SQIVND in the germline V gene (reference sequence). The CDR3 DNA reads as TGTGCCAGTAGTATAGAGGGGGGATTCTCCTACGAGCAGTACTTC. Its protein is CASSIEGGFSYEQYF.

The chain couples TRBV29-1 to TRBJ1-4; maybe TRBD1 (6 bases). The CDR3 contains 13 residues. Germline V gene sequence: CDR1 SQVTM, CDR2 ANQGSEA. The ends were cut back, 4 bases at V and 4 bases at J, with 10 bases in the middle. CDR3 loop: CSVVQGFNEKLFF. The CDR3 coding sequence is TGCAGCGTTGTTCAGGGGTTTAATGAAAAACTGTTTTTT.

This clone has only one observation. V usage is TRBV7-7 and J usage is TRBJ2-1; 13 nucleotides match TRBD2. This CDR3 region has 16 residues. Germline V gene lookup returns CDR1 SSHAT and CDR2 FNYEAQ (reference sequence). The trim removed 4 bases at V and 4 bases at J, leaving 4 bases unmatched. Here the CDR3 DNA reads TGTGCCAGCAGCTCCGGACTAGCGGGGGCGTACAATGAGCAGTTCTTC. Protein: CASSSGLAGAYNEQFF.

The V call is TRBV28, the J call TRBJ1-2; maybe TRBD1 (6 bases). Trimming took 4 bases from V and 7 from J, leaving 7 bases between them. Germline V CDR1 and CDR2: MDHEN, SYDVKM. This CDR3 comprises 11 residues. Here the CDR3 DNA reads TGTGCCAGCAGTTGGGACACTGGCTACACCTTC. Its protein product is CASSWDTGYTF.

The V call is TRBV29-1, the J call TRBJ1-2; D may be TRBD1 (5 bases). The V gene lost 0 bases and the J gene lost 10 bases, with 12 bases spanning the gap. The CDR3 sequence is 12 residues long. Germline V lookup: CDR1 SQVTM, CDR2 ANQGSEA. The DNA of the CDR3 is TGCAGCGTTGAAGATGGGGGAGGGAACTACACCTTC. This gives the protein CSVEDGGGNYTF.

The chain has TRBV5-1 and TRBJ2-1, with 16 bases lining up with TRBD2. V was pared by 0 bases and J by 10 bases, with 4 bases of the junction left unmatched. Germline V lookup: CDR1 SGHRS, CDR2 YFSETQ. The CDR3 length is 16 residues. Written as DNA, the CDR3 is TGCGCCAGCAGCTTGGAGGGACTAGCGGGGGGGCAGGAGCAGTTCTTC. It encodes CASSLEGLAGGQEQFF.

This clone was counted only a few times. The genes are TRBV7-3 and TRBJ1-1, with 9 bases aligning to TRBD1. The CDR3 consists of 11 residues. Unmatched junction bases numbered 5, after V lost 5 bases and J lost 13 bases. The germline V gene encodes CDR1 SGHTA and CDR2 FQGTGA. CDR3 in amino acids: CASSPGQGLFF. The CDR3, as DNA: TGTGCCAGCAGCCCCGGACAGGGGCTTTTCTTT.

The chain employs TRBV30 and TRBJ1-2; D remains ambiguous. Germline-derived CDR1 and CDR2 are GTSNPN and SVGIG (reference sequence). The V end was cut by 0 bases, the J end by 8 bases, with 16 bases between. The length of the CDR3 is 14 residues. CDR3 DNA sequence: TGTGCCTGGAGTGTTAGGCGGGAATCACAAGGCTACACCTTC. It yields the protein CAWSVRRESQGYTF. Based on the CDR3 plus reference TRBV30 and TRBJ1-2, the full variable domain is SQTIHQWPATLVQPVGSPLSLECTVEGTSNPNLYWYRQAAGRGLQLLFYSVGIGQISSEVPQNLSASRPQDRQFILSSKKLLLSDSGFYLCAWSVRRESQGYTFGSGTRLTVV.

The genes are TRBV19 and TRBJ2-1, with 8 bases matching TRBD2. V shed 5 bases and J 1 base; nucleotides not matched to a gene: 4. CDR1 and CDR2 (germline): LNHDA, SQIVND (reference sequence). The CDR3 sequence is 15 residues long. The CDR3, as DNA: TGTGCCAGTAGTGTCCGGGAGGGGTCCTACAATGAGCAGTTCTTC. Protein product: CASSVREGSYNEQFF.

This clone was found a few times. This chain connects TRBV5-1 to TRBJ2-5; TRBD2 matches 10 bases. The CDR3 covers 18 residues. CDR1 and CDR2 from the germline V gene are SGHRS and YFSETQ. After removal of 0 bases from V and 4 bases from J, the junction contained 12 bases not matched to a gene. The CDR3 DNA reads as TGCGCCAGCAGCTTGGCCGGTAGCGGGGGGCCATATCGAGAGACCCAGTACTTC. Amino acids: CASSLAGSGGPYRETQYF.